This TCR beta chain emerged from a study of cytomegalovirus exposure and HLA in healthy donors. Findings and limits, study-wide: Reports credit the classifier with highly specific, highly sensitive diagnosis of cytomegalovirus status.

Separate from the approximately 670-subject first cohort, the 120-subject validation cohort was the one that the donors belonged to. In the case of this clone: As yet, its antigen is unknown.

CDR3 size: 14 residues. V shed 4 bases, J shed 7 bases, and the junction held 10 bases outside the gene matches. Germline V CDR1 and CDR2: SGDLS, YYNGEE. The method was immunoSEQ multiplex PCR; TCRdb's version includes in-frame clones alone and lacks a portion of them. The sample carries about 190,000 clones, approximately 80% recorded once. The origin of this receptor is a man in his late teens or twenties in good health and CMV-seropositive. Material for sequencing was PBMCs. V usage is TRBV9 and J usage is TRBJ2-7; 8 nucleotides align to TRBD1. CDR3 coding DNA: TGTGCCAGCAGCCCAGGGACAGGCTATATGGAGCAGTACTTC. Protein product: CASSPGTGYMEQYF.